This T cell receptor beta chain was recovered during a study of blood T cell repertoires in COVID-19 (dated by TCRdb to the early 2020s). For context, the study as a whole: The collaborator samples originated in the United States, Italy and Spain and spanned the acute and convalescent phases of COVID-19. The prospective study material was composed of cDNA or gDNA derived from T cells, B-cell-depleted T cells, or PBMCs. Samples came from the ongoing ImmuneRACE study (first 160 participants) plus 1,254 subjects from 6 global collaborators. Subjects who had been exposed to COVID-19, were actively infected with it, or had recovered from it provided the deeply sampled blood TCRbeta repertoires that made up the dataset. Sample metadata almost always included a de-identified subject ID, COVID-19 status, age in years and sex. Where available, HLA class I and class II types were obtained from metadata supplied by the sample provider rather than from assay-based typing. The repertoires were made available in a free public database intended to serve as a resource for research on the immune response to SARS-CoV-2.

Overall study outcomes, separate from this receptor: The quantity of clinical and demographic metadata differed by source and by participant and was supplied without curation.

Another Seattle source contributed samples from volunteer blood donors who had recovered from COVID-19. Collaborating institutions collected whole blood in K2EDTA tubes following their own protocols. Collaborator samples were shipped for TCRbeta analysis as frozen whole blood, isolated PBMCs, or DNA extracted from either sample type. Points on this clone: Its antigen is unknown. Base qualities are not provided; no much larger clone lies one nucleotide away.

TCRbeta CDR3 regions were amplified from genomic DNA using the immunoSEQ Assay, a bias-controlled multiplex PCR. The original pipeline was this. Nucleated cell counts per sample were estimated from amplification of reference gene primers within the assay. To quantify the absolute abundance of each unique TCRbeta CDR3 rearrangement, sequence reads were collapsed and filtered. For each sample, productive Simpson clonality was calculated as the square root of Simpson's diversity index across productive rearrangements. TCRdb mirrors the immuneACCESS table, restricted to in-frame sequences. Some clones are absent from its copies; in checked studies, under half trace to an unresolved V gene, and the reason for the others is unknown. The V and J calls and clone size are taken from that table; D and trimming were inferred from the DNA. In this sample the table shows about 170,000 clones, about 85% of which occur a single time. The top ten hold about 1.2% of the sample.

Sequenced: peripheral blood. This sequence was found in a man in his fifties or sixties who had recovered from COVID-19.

The CDR3 amino acid sequence is: CASSLRQAQQYF. The DNA sequence is as follows: TGTGCCAGCAGCTTACGACAGGCCCAACAGTATTTT. This sequence uses TRBV7-9 and TRBJ2-3, and possibly TRBD1, on 6 matching bases. Cut back by 2 bases and 12 bases, the V and J ends lie 12 bases apart. The CDR3 contains 12 residues, cysteine and phenylalanine counted. The CDR3 DNA has 36 bases and is translated from base 1. The CDR1 and CDR2 encoded by the germline V gene (reference sequence) are SEHNR and FQNEAQ.